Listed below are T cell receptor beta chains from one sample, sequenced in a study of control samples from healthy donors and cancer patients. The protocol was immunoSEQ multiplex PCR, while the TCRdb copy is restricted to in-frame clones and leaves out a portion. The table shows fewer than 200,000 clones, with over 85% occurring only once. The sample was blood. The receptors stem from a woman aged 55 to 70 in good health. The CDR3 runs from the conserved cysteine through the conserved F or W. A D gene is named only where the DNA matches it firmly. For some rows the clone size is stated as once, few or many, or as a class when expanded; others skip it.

CASSPADQETQYF | TGTGCCAGCAGCCCGGCAGACCAAGAGACCCAGTACTTC | TRBJ2-5 | - | - | TRBV6-6
CASSLVVGTGELFF | TGTGCCAGCAGCTTAGTGGTAGGAACCGGGGAGCTGTTTTTT | TRBJ2-2 | - | - | TRBV7-8
CASSQVVSSSYEQYF | TGCGCCAGCAGCCAAGTCGTCAGTAGCTCCTACGAGCAGTACTTC | TRBJ2-7 | - | - | TRBV4-3
CASSSYKFGGNTIYF | TGTGCCAGCAGCTCCTATAAATTCGGGGGAAACACCATATATTTT | TRBJ1-3 | - | - | TRBV7-2
CASSYPGQGGQPQHF | TGTGCCAGCAGTTACCCCGGACAGGGCGGCCAGCCCCAGCATTTT | TRBJ1-5 | - | TRBD1 | TRBV6-6
CAISATGAAAFF | TGTGCCATCAGTGCTACAGGAGCGGCGGCTTTCTTT | TRBJ1-1 | once | - | TRBV10-3
CASGGGKTGPYSRTQYF | TGTGCCAGCGGCGGGGGGAAAACAGGGCCCTATTCTCGGACCCAGTACTTC | TRBJ2-5 | - | TRBD2 | TRBV7-6
CASSPGQGDTDTQYF | TGTGCCAGCAGTCCCGGGCAGGGGGACACAGATACGCAGTATTTT | TRBJ2-3 | - | TRBD1 | TRBV3-1/TRBV3-2
CASGGQGAGNSPLHF | TGTGCCTCCGGGGGACAGGGGGCCGGTAATTCACCCCTCCACTTT | TRBJ1-6 | - | TRBD1 | TRBV2
CASNPSDRGYQPQHF | TGTGCCAGCAACCCCTCGGACAGGGGGTATCAGCCCCAGCATTTT | TRBJ1-5 | - | TRBD1 | TRBV6-2/TRBV6-3
CASSTPDRGRTEAFF | TGTGCCAGTAGTACCCCGGACAGGGGAAGAACTGAAGCTTTCTTT | TRBJ1-1 | - | TRBD1 | TRBV19
CASSSLTGLYGYTF | TGTGCCAGCAGTTCCCTGACAGGACTCTATGGCTACACCTTC | TRBJ1-2 | - | - | TRBV6-2/TRBV6-3
CASSSVLAGGPGQYF | TGTGCCAGCTCATCTGTACTAGCGGGGGGCCCGGGCCAGTACTTC | TRBJ2-5 | - | TRBD2 | TRBV18
CASTFRGANTEAFF | TGTGCCAGCACCTTCCGGGGGGCGAACACTGAAGCTTTCTTT | TRBJ1-1 | - | - | TRBV3-1/TRBV3-2
CASSPTSGGKETQYF | TGCGCCAGCAGCCCGACTAGCGGGGGGAAAGAGACCCAGTACTTC | TRBJ2-5 | - | TRBD2 | TRBV5-1
CASVQGPSLRNEQFF | TGTGCCAGCGTTCAGGGCCCTAGCCTTCGCAATGAGCAGTTCTTC | TRBJ2-1 | - | - | TRBV6-5
CAIRRQGIYGYTF | TGTGCCATCAGGAGACAGGGAATCTATGGCTACACCTTC | TRBJ1-2 | once | TRBD1 | TRBV10-3
CASSYSGRGHEKLFF | TGTGCCAGCAGTTACTCGGGCCGGGGGCATGAAAAACTGTTTTTT | TRBJ1-4 | - | - | TRBV6-5
CASSVESLSPRLSPLHF | TGTGCCAGCAGCGTAGAATCCCTGTCCCCTAGGCTTTCACCCCTCCACTTT | TRBJ1-6 | - | - | TRBV9
CASSLDRGVVGNTEAFF | TGCGCCAGCAGCTTGGACAGGGGCGTAGTAGGGAACACTGAAGCTTTCTTT | TRBJ1-1 | - | TRBD1 | TRBV5-1
CAIKRGPEDNQPQHF | TGTGCCATCAAACGAGGTCCAGAGGACAATCAGCCCCAGCATTTT | TRBJ1-5 | few | - | TRBV10-3
CASSLGGQSYEQYF | TGTGCCAGCAGCCTCGGGGGACAGTCTTACGAGCAGTACTTC | TRBJ2-7 | - | - | TRBV7-9
CASTKQGGGSPLHF | TGTGCCAGCACAAAACAGGGTGGTGGTTCACCCCTCCACTTT | TRBJ1-6 | - | - | TRBV3-1/TRBV3-2
CASSYSDQPQHF | TGTGCCAGCAGTTACTCTGATCAGCCCCAGCATTTT | TRBJ1-5 | - | - | TRBV6-6
CASSFGERNTIYF | TGTGCCAGCAGCTTCGGGGAGCGGAACACCATATATTTT | TRBJ1-3 | - | - | TRBV11-2
CASSPDPNSGANVLTF | TGTGCCAGCTCTCCGGACCCAAACTCTGGGGCCAACGTCCTGACTTTC | TRBJ2-6 | once | - | TRBV18
CASSSQTGGFSGANVLTF | TGTGCCAGCAGCTCTCAGACAGGGGGTTTCTCTGGGGCCAACGTCCTGACTTTC | TRBJ2-6 | - | TRBD1 | TRBV7-2
CASSLRSVIHAEKNIQYF | TGTGCCAGCAGTTTACGTTCCGTGATACATGCGGAAAAAAACATTCAGTACTTC | TRBJ2-4 | - | - | TRBV27
CASSLATAGGRTDTQYF | TGTGCCAGCAGCTTGGCCACAGCGGGGGGGAGGACAGATACGCAGTATTTT | TRBJ2-3 | - | TRBD2 | TRBV5-4
CSPGGTGNTGELFF | TGCAGCCCCGGGGGAACAGGGAACACCGGGGAGCTGTTTTTT | TRBJ2-2 | - | - | TRBV29-1
CASSKDSGNTIYF | TGTGCCAGCAGCAAGGACTCTGGAAACACCATATATTTT | TRBJ1-3 | - | - | TRBV5-6
CASSRQGTEAFF | TGTGCCAGCAGCAGACAGGGTACTGAAGCTTTCTTT | TRBJ1-1 | - | TRBD1 | TRBV5-4
CASSLRSTSTIYF | TGTGCCAGCAGCCTAAGAAGTACTAGCACCATATATTTT | TRBJ1-3 | - | - | TRBV6-5
CATSRETGYGYTF | TGTGCCACCAGCAGGGAGACAGGCTATGGCTACACCTTC | TRBJ1-2 | - | - | TRBV15
CASSLAGTYGYTF | TGTGCCAGCAGTTTAGCAGGGACCTATGGCTACACCTTC | TRBJ1-2 | - | - | TRBV12-3/TRBV12-4
CASSYSGGSSIQYF | TGTGCCAGCAGTTACTCGGGGGGGTCTTCCATTCAGTACTTC | TRBJ2-4 | - | TRBD2 | TRBV6-2/TRBV6-3
CASSPQGTNYGYTF | TGTGCCAGCTCACCACAGGGTACTAACTATGGCTACACCTTC | TRBJ1-2 | - | - | TRBV18
CASSREGRNQPQHF | TGCGCCAGCAGCCGCGAAGGACGCAATCAGCCCCAGCATTTT | TRBJ1-5 | once | - | TRBV4-3
CASSGVGRGHTEAFF | TGTGCCAGCAGCGGGGTGGGGAGGGGGCACACTGAAGCTTTCTTT | TRBJ1-1 | - | TRBD1 | TRBV5-6
CASRGGWAHTEAFF | TGTGCCAGCCGGGGAGGGTGGGCCCACACTGAAGCTTTCTTT | TRBJ1-1 | - | - | TRBV25-1
CASSPTAGSHEKLFF | TGTGCCAGCAGCCCTACAGCAGGGTCTCATGAAAAACTGTTTTTT | TRBJ1-4 | - | - | TRBV11-2
CASSLGQGWATEAFF | TGTGCCAGTAGTCTGGGGCAGGGCTGGGCCACTGAAGCTTTCTTT | TRBJ1-1 | - | - | TRBV19
CASRESAKNIQYF | TGTGCCAGCAGAGAATCAGCCAAAAACATTCAGTACTTC | TRBJ2-4 | - | - | TRBV27
CASSLTRTGNYGYTF | TGTGCCAGCAGCTTGACGAGGACGGGAAACTATGGCTACACCTTC | TRBJ1-2 | - | - | TRBV11-2
CASSGDIGYTF | TGTGCCAGCAGCGGGGACATTGGCTACACCTTC | TRBJ1-2 | - | - | TRBV7-9
CASSKTRTEYNSPLHF | TGTGCCAGTAGCAAGACTCGGACAGAGTATAATTCACCCCTCCACTTT | TRBJ1-6 | - | - | TRBV19
CASSLAGGSSYNEQFF | TGTGCCAGCAGCTTAGCGGGGGGGAGCTCCTACAATGAGCAGTTCTTC | TRBJ2-1 | - | TRBD2 | TRBV3-1/TRBV3-2
CSVDIGDEKLFF | TGCAGCGTTGATATCGGTGATGAAAAACTGTTTTTT | TRBJ1-4 | once | - | TRBV29-1
CASSLERERPQHF | TGTGCCAGCAGCTTGGAGAGGGAACGGCCCCAGCATTTT | TRBJ1-5 | - | - | TRBV5-4
CASSLGGWGNQPQHF | TGTGCCAGCAGCCTAGGGGGCTGGGGCAATCAGCCCCAGCATTTT | TRBJ1-5 | - | TRBD1 | TRBV5-5